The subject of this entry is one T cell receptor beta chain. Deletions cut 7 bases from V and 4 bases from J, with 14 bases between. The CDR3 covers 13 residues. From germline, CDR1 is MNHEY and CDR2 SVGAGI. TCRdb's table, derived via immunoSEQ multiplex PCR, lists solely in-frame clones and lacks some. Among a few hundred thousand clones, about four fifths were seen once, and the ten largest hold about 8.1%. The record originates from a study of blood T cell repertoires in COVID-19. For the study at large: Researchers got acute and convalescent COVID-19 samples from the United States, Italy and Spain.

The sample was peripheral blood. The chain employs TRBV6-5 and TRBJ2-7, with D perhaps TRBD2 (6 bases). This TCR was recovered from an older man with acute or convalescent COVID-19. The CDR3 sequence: CASTTGVGYEQYF. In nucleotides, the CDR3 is TGTGCCAGCACGACGGGAGTCGGATACGAGCAGTACTTC.